The rows below give T cell receptor beta chains drawn from one sample of a study of PD-1 blockade in classical Hodgkin lymphoma. Method: immunoSEQ multiplex PCR; TCRdb's copy keeps in-frame clones and lacks some. The sample consists of 84,000 or so clones, 92% of them appearing once. Sequenced here: peripheral blood mononuclear cells (PBMCs), sampled before the second cycle of nivolumab. The receptors here all came from a human donor with classical Hodgkin lymphoma. The CDR3 runs from the conserved cysteine through the conserved F or W. The D gene is left open where the match is weak. Where a row states a size, it is once, few, many or the class of an expanded clone; other rows omit it.

d_call clone_size j_call v_call cdr3_aa cdr3_nt
- - TRBJ1-2 TRBV18 CASSPVLDPFYTF TGTGCCAGCTCACCAGTTCTGGACCCCTTCTACACCTTC
- - TRBJ2-3 TRBV6-6 CASSYSTNTDTQYF TGTGCCAGCAGTTACTCGACGAACACAGATACGCAGTATTTT
TRBD2 - TRBJ2-7 TRBV7-9 CASSLKRLAGTYEQYF TGTGCCAGCAGCTTAAAAAGGCTAGCGGGAACCTACGAGCAGTACTTC
TRBD1 - TRBJ1-2 TRBV7-2 CASSSGGYGYTF TGTGCCAGCAGCTCAGGGGGCTATGGCTACACCTTC
- - TRBJ1-1 TRBV28 CASSSSTLNTEAFF TGTGCCAGCAGTTCGAGCACTCTGAACACTGAAGCTTTCTTT
- few TRBJ2-5 TRBV18 CASSLLREETQYF TGTGCCAGCTCACTACTAAGGGAGGAGACCCAGTACTTC
- once TRBJ2-1 TRBV7-8 CASSDLTGKDNEQFF TGTGCCAGCAGCGATTTAACCGGGAAAGACAATGAGCAGTTCTTC
- - TRBJ2-1 TRBV11-3 CASSFDISKSNEQFF TGTGCCAGCAGCTTCGACATCTCGAAGTCGAATGAGCAGTTCTTC
- - TRBJ1-1 TRBV10-3 CAISEGPARGTNEAFF TGTGCCATCAGTGAGGGACCAGCCAGGGGAACAAATGAAGCTTTCTTT
TRBD1 - TRBJ2-1 TRBV19 CASTRGQAGNEQFF TGTGCCAGTACCCGGGGACAGGCAGGGAATGAGCAGTTCTTC
- - TRBJ2-3 TRBV7-6 CASSLTATGTDTQYF TGTGCCAGCAGCTTAACGGCTACTGGCACAGATACGCAGTATTTT
- - TRBJ1-3 TRBV6-6 CASSPFGNTIYF TGTGCCAGCAGTCCCTTTGGAAACACCATATATTTT
- - TRBJ2-3 TRBV7-8 CASSLAARVIGTDTQYF TGTGCCAGCAGCTTAGCTGCGCGGGTTATAGGCACAGATACGCAGTATTTT
- - TRBJ2-1 TRBV5-1 CASSLAVGYNEQFF TGCGCCAGCAGCTTGGCGGTGGGGTACAATGAGCAGTTCTTC
TRBD2 - TRBJ2-2 TRBV5-1 CASSLRREGLHTGELFF TGCGCCAGCAGCTTGAGGCGGGAGGGTCTGCACACCGGGGAGCTGTTTTTT
TRBD1 - TRBJ1-2 TRBV27 CASTSTRDRGIGSYGYTF TGTGCCAGCACCTCCACCCGGGACAGGGGGATAGGTAGCTATGGCTACACCTTC
TRBD2 - TRBJ2-2 TRBV7-9 CASSLGLAGSANTGELFF TGTGCCAGCAGCTTAGGACTAGCGGGATCCGCGAACACCGGGGAGCTGTTTTTT
TRBD2 - TRBJ2-7 TRBV6-6 CASSYLAANSYEQYF TGTGCCAGCAGTTACCTAGCGGCCAACTCCTACGAGCAGTACTTC
- - TRBJ1-4 TRBV18 CASSPGSGLLEKLFF TGTGCCAGCTCCCCCGGGTCGGGGCTATTGGAAAAACTGTTTTTT
- - TRBJ2-7 TRBV10-3 CAIPRDGTYEQYF TGTGCCATCCCCCGGGACGGAACCTACGAGCAGTACTTC
- - TRBJ1-2 TRBV10-3 CAISRKTVGSNYGYTF TGTGCCATCAGTAGAAAGACGGTCGGATCTAACTATGGCTACACCTTC
- - TRBJ1-1 TRBV2 CASIGGATEAFF TGTGCCAGCATAGGAGGGGCCACTGAAGCTTTCTTT
TRBD2 - TRBJ2-1 TRBV6-5 CASTAGAEQFF TGTGCCAGCACCGCGGGAGCTGAGCAGTTCTTC
TRBD2 - TRBJ2-5 TRBV28 CASSFAREHETQYF TGTGCCAGCAGTTTCGCGCGGGAGCATGAGACCCAGTACTTC
- - TRBJ1-2 TRBV7-9 CASSPPRAPTFYGYTF TGTGCCAGCAGCCCACCCAGGGCGCCCACATTCTATGGCTACACCTTC
- - TRBJ2-7 TRBV10-2 CASSSALGYEQYF TGCGCCAGCAGCAGCGCCCTTGGTTACGAGCAGTACTTC
TRBD2 - TRBJ2-7 TRBV10-3 CAISYVAGGGYEQYF TGTGCCATCAGTTATGTAGCGGGAGGGGGGTACGAGCAGTACTTC
- - TRBJ1-2 TRBV28 CASVDRTSYGYTF TGTGCCAGCGTAGACAGGACCTCCTATGGCTACACCTTC
TRBD2 - TRBJ2-1 TRBV11-2 CASSSGLAGVVEQFF TGTGCCAGCAGCTCGGGACTAGCGGGAGTGGTGGAGCAGTTCTTC
- - TRBJ2-7 TRBV5-4 CASSLGDGYEQYF TGTGCCAGCAGCTTGGGGGACGGCTACGAGCAGTACTTC
TRBD1 - TRBJ1-4 TRBV9 CASSPRRGGGGFEKLFF TGTGCCAGCAGCCCACGGAGGGGAGGGGGCGGATTTGAAAAACTGTTTTTT
- - TRBJ2-5 TRBV6-1 CASTKETQYF TGTGCCAGCACAAAAGAGACCCAGTACTTC
TRBD1 - TRBJ2-6 TRBV28 CAAYEGIRDSSPPGANVLTF TGTGCCGCCTACGAAGGGATCCGGGACAGTTCGCCACCTGGGGCCAACGTCCTGACTTTC
- - TRBJ2-7 TRBV5-6 CASSSGTTYEQYF TGTGCCAGCAGCTCCGGGACAACCTACGAGCAGTACTTC
TRBD2 - TRBJ2-7 TRBV4-1 CASSRASGSLIEQYF TGCGCCAGCAGCCGAGCTAGCGGGAGTCTGATCGAGCAGTACTTC
TRBD2 - TRBJ2-3 TRBV4-2 CASSNFMAGATDTQYF TGTGCCAGCAGCAACTTTATGGCGGGAGCCACAGATACGCAGTATTTT
- - TRBJ1-1 TRBV5-4 CASSDSRNTEAFF TGTGCCAGCAGCGACTCCAGAAACACTGAAGCTTTCTTT
- - TRBJ1-1 TRBV29-1 CSVGSPNTEAFF TGCAGCGTAGGGTCCCCGAACACTGAAGCTTTCTTT
TRBD2 - TRBJ2-1 TRBV4-1 CASSRTSGRDEQFF TGCGCCAGCAGTCGGACTAGCGGGAGGGATGAGCAGTTCTTC
TRBD2 - TRBJ2-7 TRBV4-1 CASSQDPAGGVHEQYF TGCGCCAGCAGCCAAGATCCGGCGGGAGGGGTCCACGAGCAGTACTTC
- - TRBJ1-5 TRBV4-1 CASSQEGVGAQPQHF TGCGCCAGCAGCCAAGAAGGTGTGGGGGCCCAGCCCCAGCATTTT
- - TRBJ2-3 TRBV21-1 CASSRTSTDTQYF TGTGCCAGCAGCAGGACTAGCACAGATACGCAGTATTTT
- - TRBJ2-6 TRBV28 CAASGVPGANVLTF TGTGCCGCCTCCGGCGTTCCCGGGGCCAACGTCCTGACTTTC
- - TRBJ2-1 TRBV10-1 CASSEVPGRRNNEQFF TGCGCCAGCAGTGAGGTCCCGGGAAGACGGAACAATGAGCAGTTCTTC
- - TRBJ2-7 TRBV27 CASSLPPGHPAYEQYF TGTGCCAGCAGTTTACCTCCGGGACACCCAGCCTACGAGCAGTACTTC
- once TRBJ2-2 TRBV5-1 CASSLYWSGELFF TGCGCCAGCAGTCTCTACTGGTCCGGGGAGCTGTTTTTT
- - TRBJ2-7 TRBV27 CASSLSTLRWEQYF TGTGCCAGCAGTTTATCGACCCTTAGGTGGGAGCAGTACTTC
- - TRBJ1-5 TRBV15 CATSRVRDQPQHF TGTGCCACCAGCAGAGTAAGGGACCAGCCCCAGCATTTT
- once TRBJ1-1 TRBV11-2 CASSLVGVGDVGTEAFF TGTGCCAGCAGCTTAGTAGGGGTCGGGGACGTGGGTACTGAAGCTTTCTTT
- - TRBJ1-1 TRBV5-1 CASSLGGALHTEAFF TGCGCCAGCAGCTTGGGCGGCGCACTGCATACTGAAGCTTTCTTT
TRBD1 - TRBJ1-1 TRBV27 CASSLTGWGNTEAFF TGTGCCAGCAGTTTGACAGGGTGGGGGAACACTGAAGCTTTCTTT
- - TRBJ2-7 TRBV6-5 CASSYSGAAIKYEQYF TGTGCCAGCAGTTACTCGGGGGCTGCGATAAAATACGAGCAGTACTTC
- - TRBJ1-2 TRBV28 CASSLYDRRGYGYTF TGTGCCAGCAGTTTATATGACCGCCGGGGCTATGGCTACACCTTC
TRBD2 - TRBJ2-2 TRBV5-4 CASSRGLGDTGELFF TGTGCCAGCAGCCGAGGACTAGGAGACACCGGGGAGCTGTTTTTT
- - TRBJ2-7 TRBV27 CASSDGASYEQYF TGTGCCAGCAGTGACGGGGCCTCCTACGAGCAGTACTTC